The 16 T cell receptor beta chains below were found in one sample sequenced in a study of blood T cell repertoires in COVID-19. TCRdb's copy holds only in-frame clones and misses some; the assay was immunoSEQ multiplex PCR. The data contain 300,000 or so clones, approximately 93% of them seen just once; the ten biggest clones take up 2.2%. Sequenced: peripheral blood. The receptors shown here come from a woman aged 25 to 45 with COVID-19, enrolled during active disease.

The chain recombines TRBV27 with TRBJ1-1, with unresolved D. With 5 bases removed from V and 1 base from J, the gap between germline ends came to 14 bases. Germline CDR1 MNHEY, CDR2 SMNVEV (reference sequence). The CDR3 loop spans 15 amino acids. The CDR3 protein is CASSLLGRRNTEAFF. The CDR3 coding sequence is TGTGCCAGCAGTCTCCTCGGGAGGCGGAACACTGAAGCTTTCTTT.

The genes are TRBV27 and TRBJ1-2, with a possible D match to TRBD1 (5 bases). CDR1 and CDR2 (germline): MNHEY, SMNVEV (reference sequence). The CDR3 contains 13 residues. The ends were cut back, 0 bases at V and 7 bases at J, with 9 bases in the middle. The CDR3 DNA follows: TGTGCCAGCAGTTTATCAGGGGCAGGTGGCTACACCTTC. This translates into CASSLSGAGGYTF.

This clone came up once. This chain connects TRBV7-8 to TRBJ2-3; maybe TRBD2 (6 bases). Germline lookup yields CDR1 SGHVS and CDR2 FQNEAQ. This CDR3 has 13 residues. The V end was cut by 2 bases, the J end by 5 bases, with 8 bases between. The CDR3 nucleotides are TGTGCCAGCAGCTTAATGGGGGGAGATACGCAGTATTTT. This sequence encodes CASSLMGGDTQYF.

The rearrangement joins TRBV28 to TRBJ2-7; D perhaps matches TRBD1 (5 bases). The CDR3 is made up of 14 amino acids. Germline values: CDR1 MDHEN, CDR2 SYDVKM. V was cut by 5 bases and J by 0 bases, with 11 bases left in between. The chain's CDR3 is CASSIRVTSYEQYF. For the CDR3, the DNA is TGTGCCAGCAGTATCAGGGTAACCTCCTACGAGCAGTACTTC.

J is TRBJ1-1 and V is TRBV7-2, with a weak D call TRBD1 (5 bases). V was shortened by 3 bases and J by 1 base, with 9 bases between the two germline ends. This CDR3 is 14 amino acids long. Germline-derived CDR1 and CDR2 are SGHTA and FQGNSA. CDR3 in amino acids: CASSFGQGNTEAFF. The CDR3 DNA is TGTGCCAGCAGCTTCGGACAAGGGAACACTGAAGCTTTCTTT. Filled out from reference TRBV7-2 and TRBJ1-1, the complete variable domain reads GAGVSQSPSNKVTEKGKDVELRCDPISGHTALYWYRQSLGQGLEFLIYFQGNSAPDKSGLPSDRFSAERTGGSVSTLTIQRTQQEDSAVYLCASSFGQGNTEAFFGQGTRLTVV.

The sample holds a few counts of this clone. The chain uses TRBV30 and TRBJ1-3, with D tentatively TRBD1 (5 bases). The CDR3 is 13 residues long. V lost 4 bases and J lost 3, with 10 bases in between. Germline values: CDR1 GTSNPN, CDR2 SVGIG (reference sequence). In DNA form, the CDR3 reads TGTGCCTGGATCCTCGGGGGTGGAAACACCATATATTTT. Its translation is CAWILGGGNTIYF. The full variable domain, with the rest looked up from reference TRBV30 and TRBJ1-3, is SQTIHQWPATLVQPVGSPLSLECTVEGTSNPNLYWYRQAAGRGLQLLFYSVGIGQISSEVPQNLSASRPQDRQFILSSKKLLLSDSGFYLCAWILGGGNTIYFGEGSWLTVV.

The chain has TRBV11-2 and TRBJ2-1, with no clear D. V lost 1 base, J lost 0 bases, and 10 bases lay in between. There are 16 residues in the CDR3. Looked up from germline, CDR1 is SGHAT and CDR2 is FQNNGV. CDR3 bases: TGTGCCAGCAGCTTAGGCCTAGTGCCCTCCTACAATGAGCAGTTCTTC. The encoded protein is CASSLGLVPSYNEQFF.

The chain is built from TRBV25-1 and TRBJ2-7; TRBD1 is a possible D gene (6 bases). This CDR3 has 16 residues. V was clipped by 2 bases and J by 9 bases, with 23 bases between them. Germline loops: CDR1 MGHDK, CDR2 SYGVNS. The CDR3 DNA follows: TGTGCCAGCAGTGAAGGTGTAACAGGGCATCTTGGCGTGCAGTACTTC. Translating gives CASSEGVTGHLGVQYF.

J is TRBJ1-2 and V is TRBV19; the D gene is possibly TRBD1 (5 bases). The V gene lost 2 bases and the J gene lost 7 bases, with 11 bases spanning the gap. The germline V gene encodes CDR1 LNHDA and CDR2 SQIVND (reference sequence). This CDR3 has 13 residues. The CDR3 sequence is CASSIFGGGGYTF. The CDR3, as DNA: TGTGCCAGTAGTATATTCGGGGGAGGTGGCTACACCTTC.

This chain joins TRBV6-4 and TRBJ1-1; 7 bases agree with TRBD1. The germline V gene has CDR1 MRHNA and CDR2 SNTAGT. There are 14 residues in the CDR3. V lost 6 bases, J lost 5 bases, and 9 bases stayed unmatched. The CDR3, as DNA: TGTGCCAGCAGCCGGGACAGTGGTGGGACTGAAGCTTTCTTT. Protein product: CASSRDSGGTEAFF.

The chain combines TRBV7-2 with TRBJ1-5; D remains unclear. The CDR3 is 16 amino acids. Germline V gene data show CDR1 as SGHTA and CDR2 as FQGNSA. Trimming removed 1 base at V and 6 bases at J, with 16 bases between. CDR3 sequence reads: CASSLVPRVSGQPQHF. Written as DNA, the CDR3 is TGTGCCAGCAGCTTAGTTCCCCGGGTCTCGGGTCAGCCCCAGCATTTT.

The chain's CDR3 is CASSLDGANYGYTF. As DNA, the CDR3 is TGTGCCAGCAGCTTGGACGGAGCTAACTATGGCTACACCTTC. V is TRBV5-6 and J is TRBJ1-2; D call uncertain. The ends were cut back, 0 bases at V and 0 bases at J, with 6 bases in the middle. The germline gives CDR1 SGHDT, CDR2 YYEEEE. The length of the CDR3 is 14 residues.

The CDR3 loop is CASSQGQFNSPLHF. CDR3 DNA sequence: TGTGCCAGCAGCCAAGGACAGTTTAATTCACCCCTCCACTTT. This chain joins TRBV27 and TRBJ1-6, with D possibly TRBD1 on 6 matching bases. The CDR3 extends over 14 amino acids. The germline CDR1 and CDR2 sequences are MNHEY and SMNVEV (reference sequence). V lost 6 bases to trimming and J lost 6 bases, with 12 bases between them.

The CDR3 sequence: CASSRAVGLDQPQHF. The DNA of the CDR3 is TGTGCCAGCAGCAGGGCCGTAGGACTGGATCAGCCCCAGCATTTT. The chain has TRBV7-6 and TRBJ1-5; D is uncertain. CDR3 length: 15 amino acids. CDR1 SGHVS and CDR2 FNYEAQ come from the germline V gene. Trimming cost V 5 bases and J 5 bases, with 16 bases left between them. Full variable domain (rest looked up from reference TRBV7-6 and TRBJ1-5): GAGVSQSPRYKVTKRGQDVALRCDPISGHVSLYWYRQALGQGPEFLTYFNYEAQQDKSGLPNDRFSAERPEGSISTLTIQRTEQRDSAMYRCASSRAVGLDQPQHFGDGTRLSIL.

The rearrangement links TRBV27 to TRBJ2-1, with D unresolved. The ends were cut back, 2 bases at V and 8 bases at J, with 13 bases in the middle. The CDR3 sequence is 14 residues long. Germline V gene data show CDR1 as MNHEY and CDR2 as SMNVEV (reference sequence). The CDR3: CASSLAVSAHEQFF. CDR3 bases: TGTGCCAGCAGTTTAGCGGTCTCTGCCCATGAGCAGTTCTTC.

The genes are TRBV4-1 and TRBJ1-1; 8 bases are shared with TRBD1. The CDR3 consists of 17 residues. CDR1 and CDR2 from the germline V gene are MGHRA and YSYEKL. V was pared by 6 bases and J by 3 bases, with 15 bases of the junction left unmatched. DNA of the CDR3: TGCGCCAGCAGTCCCGGCAGGGGGCCTATAAAGGACACTGAAGCTTTCTTT. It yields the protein CASSPGRGPIKDTEAFF.